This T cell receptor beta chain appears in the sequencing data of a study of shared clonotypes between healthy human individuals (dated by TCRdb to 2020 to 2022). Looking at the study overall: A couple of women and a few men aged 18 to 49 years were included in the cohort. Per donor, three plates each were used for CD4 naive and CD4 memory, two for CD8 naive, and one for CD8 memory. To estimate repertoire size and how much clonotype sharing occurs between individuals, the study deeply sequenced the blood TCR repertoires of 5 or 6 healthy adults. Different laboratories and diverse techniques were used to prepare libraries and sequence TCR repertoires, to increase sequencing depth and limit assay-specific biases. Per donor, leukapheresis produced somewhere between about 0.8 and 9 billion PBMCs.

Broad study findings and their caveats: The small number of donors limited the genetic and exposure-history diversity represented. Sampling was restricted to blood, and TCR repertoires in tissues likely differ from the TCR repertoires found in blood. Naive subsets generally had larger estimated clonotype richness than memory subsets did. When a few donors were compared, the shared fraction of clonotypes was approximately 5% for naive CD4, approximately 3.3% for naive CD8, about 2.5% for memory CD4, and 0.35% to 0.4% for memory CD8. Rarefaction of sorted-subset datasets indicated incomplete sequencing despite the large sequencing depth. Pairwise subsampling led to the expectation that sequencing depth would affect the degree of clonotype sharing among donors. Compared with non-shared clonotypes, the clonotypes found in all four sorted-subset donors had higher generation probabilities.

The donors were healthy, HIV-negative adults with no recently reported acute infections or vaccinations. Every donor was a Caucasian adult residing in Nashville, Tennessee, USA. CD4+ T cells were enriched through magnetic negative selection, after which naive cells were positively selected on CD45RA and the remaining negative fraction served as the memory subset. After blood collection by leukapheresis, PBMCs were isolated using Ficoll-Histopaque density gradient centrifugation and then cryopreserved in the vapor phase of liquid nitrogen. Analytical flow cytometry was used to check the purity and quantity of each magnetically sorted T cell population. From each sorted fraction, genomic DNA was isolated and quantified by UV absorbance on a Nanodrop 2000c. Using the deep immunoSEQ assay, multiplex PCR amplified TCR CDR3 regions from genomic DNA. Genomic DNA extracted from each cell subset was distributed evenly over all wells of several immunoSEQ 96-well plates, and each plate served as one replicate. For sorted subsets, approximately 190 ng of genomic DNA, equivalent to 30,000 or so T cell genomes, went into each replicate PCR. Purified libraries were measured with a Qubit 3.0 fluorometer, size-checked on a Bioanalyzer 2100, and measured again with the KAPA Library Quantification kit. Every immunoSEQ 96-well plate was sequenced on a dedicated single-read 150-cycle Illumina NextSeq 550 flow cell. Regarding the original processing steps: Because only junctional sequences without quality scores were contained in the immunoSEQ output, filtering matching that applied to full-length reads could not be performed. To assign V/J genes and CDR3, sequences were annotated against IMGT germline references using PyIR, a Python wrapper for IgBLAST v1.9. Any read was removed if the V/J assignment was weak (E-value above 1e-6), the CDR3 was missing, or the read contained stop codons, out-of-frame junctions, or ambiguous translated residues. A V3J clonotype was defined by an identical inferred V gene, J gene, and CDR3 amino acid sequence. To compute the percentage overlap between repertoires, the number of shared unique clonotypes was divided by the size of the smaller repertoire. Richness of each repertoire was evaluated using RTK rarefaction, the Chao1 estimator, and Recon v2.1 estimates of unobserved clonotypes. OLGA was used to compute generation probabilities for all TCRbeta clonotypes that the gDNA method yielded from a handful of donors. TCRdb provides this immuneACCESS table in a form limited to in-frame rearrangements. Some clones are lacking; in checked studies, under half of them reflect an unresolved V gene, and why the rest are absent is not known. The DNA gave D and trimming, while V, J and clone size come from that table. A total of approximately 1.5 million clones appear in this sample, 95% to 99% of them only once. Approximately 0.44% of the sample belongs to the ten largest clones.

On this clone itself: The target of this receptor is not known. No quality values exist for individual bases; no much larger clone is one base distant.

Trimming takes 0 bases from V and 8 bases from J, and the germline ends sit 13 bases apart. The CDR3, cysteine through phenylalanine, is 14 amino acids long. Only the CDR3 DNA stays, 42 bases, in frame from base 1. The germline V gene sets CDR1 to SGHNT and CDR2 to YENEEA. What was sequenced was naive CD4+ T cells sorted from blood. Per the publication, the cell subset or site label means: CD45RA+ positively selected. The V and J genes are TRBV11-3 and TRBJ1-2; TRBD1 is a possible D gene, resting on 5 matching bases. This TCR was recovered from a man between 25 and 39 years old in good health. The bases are TGTGCCAGCAGCTTAGAACGGGCAGGGAAAGGCTACACCTTC. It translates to CASSLERAGKGYTF. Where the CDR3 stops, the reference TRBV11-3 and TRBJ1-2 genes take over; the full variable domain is EAGVVQSPRYKIIEKKQPVAFWCNPISGHNTLYWYLQNLGQGPELLIRYENEEAVDDSQLPKDRFSAERLKGVDSTLKIQPAELGDSAVYLCASSLERAGKGYTFGSGTRLTVV.